The clone carrying this TCR beta chain has just one count. The method was immunoSEQ multiplex PCR; TCRdb's version includes in-frame clones alone and lacks a portion of them. The sample lists tens of thousands of clones; around 95% were seen once. This record comes from a study of T cell changes during pregnancy in multiple sclerosis. Looked up from germline, CDR1 is MGHDK and CDR2 is SYGVNS. This CDR3 spans 16 amino acids. The ends were cut back, 4 bases at V and 6 bases at J, with 16 bases in the middle. Source: peripheral blood, taken in the second trimester of pregnancy. The TCR sequence derives from a female donor in good health, enrolled as a control in a pregnancy study. The V call is TRBV25-1, the J call TRBJ1-6, with D perhaps TRBD1 (6 bases). The DNA for the CDR3 is TGTGCCAGCAGTGTAAAAGCCGGGACACCTAATTCACCCCTCCACTTT. Translated: CASSVKAGTPNSPLHF.